This TCR beta chain was retrieved from a study of CD4+ T cells in melanoma. Generated by immunoSEQ multiplex PCR, the TCRdb table keeps only in-frame clones and is missing some. Counted here are thousands of clones, about 70% occurring once; the ten biggest clones make up approximately 24%. With respect to this clone: Its antigen is not identified.

Study conclusions and caveats: Neoantigen-specific CD4+ T cells in melanoma reportedly had diverse differentiation states. A reported correlation linked neoantigen-specific CD4+ T cells to CD8+, macrophage and B cell function.

The sequenced sample was cells from a culture (not recorded whether cultured in vitro). The sequence was obtained from a human donor with melanoma.

The CDR3 protein is CASSLGGGLAQKETQYF. The CDR3 DNA follows: TGTGCCAGCAGTTTAGGAGGGGGACTAGCGCAAAAAGAGACCCAGTACTTC. This chain links TRBV28 with TRBJ2-5; 10 bases line up with TRBD2. The CDR3 has 17 residues. With 2 bases clipped from V and 3 bases from J, the junction kept 9 bases outside the gene matches. Germline CDR1 reads MDHEN; CDR2 reads SYDVKM.